A single sample is the source of the 5 T cell receptor beta chains below, sequenced in a study of blood T cell repertoires in COVID-19. TCRdb's copy holds only in-frame clones and misses some; the assay was immunoSEQ multiplex PCR. The sample gives 200,000 or so clones, around four fifths of which show up once; about an eighth is in the top ten. Sequencing used peripheral blood. These receptors all stem from a man aged 25-45 years with active or convalescent COVID-19.

The chain links TRBV7-2 to TRBJ1-4; 7 nucleotides align to TRBD1. V trimming: 5 bases; J trimming: 2 bases; junction bases outside the gene matches: 5. Per the germline V gene, CDR1 is SGHTA and CDR2 is FQGNSA. The CDR3 has 15 amino acids. In DNA form, the CDR3 reads TGTGCCAGCAGCCCGCAGACAGGGACTAATGAAAAACTGTTTTTT. It encodes CASSPQTGTNEKLFF.

The chain is built from TRBV5-1 and TRBJ1-2; 8 bases line up with TRBD1. The CDR3 has 14 amino acids. Trimming removed 4 bases from V and 3 bases from J; junction bases left unmatched: 5. The V gene's germline CDR1 is SGHRS and CDR2 YFSETQ. CDR3 region: CASSPADRDYGYTF. The CDR3 nucleotides are TGCGCCAGCAGCCCGGCGGACAGGGACTATGGCTACACCTTC.

The chain links TRBV28 to TRBJ1-3, with D hard to call. CDR3 size: 14 residues. The V end was cut by 3 bases, the J end by 0 bases, with 6 bases between. Germline loops: CDR1 MDHEN, CDR2 SYDVKM. The CDR3 DNA is TGTGCCAGCAGTTTCGGAGTCTCTGGAAACACCATATATTTT. Translated, it gives CASSFGVSGNTIYF.

The rearrangement uses TRBV27 and TRBJ2-1, with 8 bases that match TRBD2. In germline, CDR1 is MNHEY, CDR2 SMNVEV (reference sequence). Germline trimming cut 7 bases from V and 2 bases from J; bases unmatched to any gene: 7. This CDR3 is built from 15 residues. In DNA, the CDR3 is TGTGCCAGCACCGGGGGGGCGTCGGCCTACAATGAGCAGTTCTTC. It yields the protein CASTGGASAYNEQFF.

This chain connects TRBV6-5 to TRBJ1-5; D is unresolved. Trimming stripped 0 bases from V and 4 bases from J, with 7 bases between. The CDR3 has 14 residues. Looked up from germline, CDR1 is MNHEY and CDR2 is SVGAGI. The CDR3: CASSYSHGNQPQHF. In nucleotides, the CDR3 is TGTGCCAGCAGTTACTCCCACGGTAATCAGCCCCAGCATTTT.